A single sample is the source of the 20 T cell receptor beta chains below, sequenced in a study of blood T cells in healthy people across ages. With a J-beta primer mix and a sample-barcoded 5' primer, a second PCR ran about 7 to 12 cycles. TCRdb called the 5' RACE reads again in MiXCR, with one record for every CDR3 protein. This sample yields hundreds of thousands of distinct CDR3 sequences, of which around 41% are seen a single time; around 30% belongs to the top ten. The specimen sequenced was blood. These receptors were collected from a man older than 75 in good health.

In this sample, this clonotype turned up a few times. The CDR3 loop reads CSARDTGPPEKLFF. CDR3 nucleotides: TGCAGTGCTAGAGATACGGGTCCCCCGGAAAAACTGTTTTTT. V gene TRBV20-1 combines with J gene TRBJ1-4, with D unclear. V lost 0 bases, J lost 8 bases, and 13 bases lay in between. The germline gives CDR1 DFQATT, CDR2 SNEGSKA (reference sequence). The CDR3 extends over 14 amino acids.

This clonotype was found a few times. The chain couples TRBV4-3 to TRBJ2-1, with 9 bases lining up with TRBD1. Per germline, CDR1 LGHNA and CDR2 YSLEER. The V gene end was trimmed by 0 bases and the J gene end by 8 bases; junction bases not matched to a gene: 5. The CDR3 runs to 15 residues. DNA for the CDR3: TGCGCCAGCAGCCAAGAAAGGGGACAGGGATATGAGCAGTTCTTC. Protein sequence: CASSQERGQGYEQFF.

The V call is TRBV25-1, the J call TRBJ1-4; D is unresolved. The CDR3 sequence is 15 residues long. Germline V CDR1 and CDR2: MGHDK, SYGVNS. The V and J ends lost 3 bases and 1 base respectively, with 9 bases between them. In nucleotides, the CDR3 is TGTGCCAGCAGTGAGACATACCTAACTAATGAAAAACTGTTTTTT. It yields the protein CASSETYLTNEKLFF.

This clonotype occurred a few times. The genes are TRBV6-2 or TRBV6-3 and TRBJ2-7; TRBD1 matches 7 bases. Trimming took 10 bases from V and 1 from J; bases not matched to a gene: 13. This CDR3 has 15 amino acids. The germline CDR1 and CDR2 sequences are MNHEY and SVGEGT. The CDR3 bases are TGTGCCACCACAAAGGACAGGACCCTTTCCTACGAGCAGTACTTC. It specifies CATTKDRTLSYEQYF.

This clonotype was observed a few times. This chain uses TRBV29-1 with TRBJ1-1; no reliable D call. The CDR3 covers 14 residues. V lost 3 bases, J lost 8 bases, and 19 bases lay in between. Germline V lookup: CDR1 SQVTM, CDR2 ANQGSEA. CDR3 nucleotides: TGCAGCGTTGAGTGGCAAGACGGACTCGGGGAAGCTTTCTTT. Its translation: CSVEWQDGLGEAFF.

This clonotype was observed a few times. The V call is TRBV20-1, the J call TRBJ2-1; TRBD2 agrees at 11 bases. CDR1 DFQATT and CDR2 SNEGSKA come from the germline V gene (reference sequence). V lost 5 bases, J lost 2 bases, and 5 bases stayed unmatched. The CDR3 is 15 residues long. Written as DNA, the CDR3 is TGCAGTGCTTGGCTAGCGGGAGGTCCCTACAATGAGCAGTTCTTC. This codes for CSAWLAGGPYNEQFF.

The V and J genes are TRBV7-2 and TRBJ1-1; weak D call: TRBD1 (6 bases). Germline CDR1 SGHTA, CDR2 FQGNSA. The CDR3 length is 15 residues. V gave up 0 bases and J gave up 5 bases, with 13 bases separating them. CDR3 amino acids: CASSLAQGLRTEAFF. CDR3 nucleotides: TGTGCCAGCAGCTTAGCGCAGGGGCTGCGGACTGAAGCTTTCTTT.

The chain joins TRBV28 to TRBJ2-1; TRBD1 might be the D (5 bases). The CDR3 extends over 13 amino acids. Trimming took off 11 bases at V and 2 bases at J, with 13 bases between the two ends. The germline gives CDR1 MDHEN, CDR2 SYDVKM. The CDR3 DNA reads as TGTGCCTGGGGCGGCGTGGCCTACAATGAGCAGTTCTTC. It encodes CAWGGVAYNEQFF.

This clonotype was seen only a few times. The chain couples TRBV6-2 or TRBV6-3 to TRBJ2-1; 16 positions agree with TRBD2. The CDR3 covers 14 residues. Trimming took 3 bases from V and 14 from J; bases not matched to a gene: 4. CDR1 MNHEY and CDR2 SVGEGT come from the germline V gene. CDR3 residues: CASSYAGTSGGEFF. In nucleotides, the CDR3 is TGTGCCAGCAGTTATGCCGGGACTAGCGGGGGGGAGTTCTTC.

The V gene is TRBV9, the J gene TRBJ1-1; 7 bases are a match to TRBD1. The CDR3 length is 17 residues. V shed 3 bases and J 1 base; nucleotides not matched to a gene: 12. Germline lookup yields CDR1 SGDLS and CDR2 YYNGEE. CDR3 DNA: TGTGCCAGCAGCGCCGGCATGACAGGGAAGGGGAACACTGAAGCTTTCTTT. This gives the protein CASSAGMTGKGNTEAFF.

This clonotype was found a few times. The chain carries TRBV6-2 or TRBV6-3 and TRBJ2-1; 10 bases agree with TRBD2. The CDR3 sequence is 14 residues long. In germline, CDR1 is MNHEY, CDR2 SVGEGT. The ends lost 6 bases at V and 8 bases at J; junction bases unmatched: 7. The CDR3 DNA sequence: TGTGCCAGCAGATTCGGGACTAGCGTCTATGAGCAGTTCTTC. This encodes CASRFGTSVYEQFF.

This chain links TRBV7-9 with TRBJ1-3; no firm D call. V gave up 5 bases and J gave up 0 bases, with 8 bases separating them. This CDR3 is 14 amino acids long. Germline CDR1 SEHNR, CDR2 FQNEAQ (reference sequence). CDR3 residues: CASSISSSGNTIYF. The DNA for the CDR3 is TGTGCCAGCAGCATCTCCTCCTCTGGAAACACCATATATTTT.

This rearrangement joins TRBV14 to TRBJ2-7, with a weak D call TRBD2 (6 bases). Germline V gene lookup returns CDR1 SGHDN and CDR2 FVKESK. V lost 2 bases, J lost 7 bases, and 18 bases lay in between. This CDR3 region has 15 residues. DNA for the CDR3: TGTGCCAGCAGCCAACCCGGGAGAGTCCACAATGAGCAGTACTTC. Protein sequence: CASSQPGRVHNEQYF.

CDR3 bases: TGTGCCAGCAGTTTAGCTAGAGATTCCTACGAGCAGTACTTC. It codes for CASSLARDSYEQYF. The rearrangement uses TRBV28 and TRBJ2-7; D is unresolved. The CDR3 totals 14 residues. Per the germline V gene, CDR1 is MDHEN and CDR2 is SYDVKM. Trimming pared 2 bases from V and 1 base from J, leaving 9 bases between.

This chain uses TRBV20-1 with TRBJ2-5, with D possibly being TRBD2 (6 bases). The ends were cut back, 0 bases at V and 13 bases at J, with 15 bases in the middle. The CDR3 totals 12 residues. CDR1 and CDR2 from the germline V gene are DFQATT and SNEGSKA (reference sequence). The CDR3, as DNA: TGCAGTGCTAGAGATAAAGGGAGCGGGCCGTACTTC. This translates into CSARDKGSGPYF.

The genes are TRBV5-1 and TRBJ2-7; TRBD2 matches 10 bases. The CDR3 extends over 13 amino acids. Germline V gives CDR1 SGHRS, CDR2 YFSETQ. V trimming: 5 bases; J trimming: 10 bases; junction bases outside the gene matches: 9. Here the CDR3 reads CASRVGTSAAQYF. The DNA for the CDR3 is TGCGCCAGCAGGGTCGGGACTAGCGCAGCCCAGTACTTC.

The chain links TRBV21-1 to TRBJ1-1; the DNA was not compared with TRBD1, the D call given in the table. TRBV21-1 is deemed a pseudogene. This CDR3 has 14 amino acids. CDR3 region: CASTPLSRLGGAFF. The CDR3 DNA follows: TGTGCCAGCACCCCTCTGTCCAGGCTGGGGGGAGCTTTCTTT.

This clonotype has a count of ten or more. CDR3 protein: CASSLGTGDKYF. CDR3 DNA sequence: TGTGCCAGCAGCTTAGGGACAGGAGATAAGTACTTC. The chain couples TRBV7-2 to TRBJ2-7; 7 positions match TRBD1. The CDR3 sequence is 12 residues long. V shed 1 base, J shed 11 bases, and the junction held 5 bases outside the gene matches. Germline CDR1 and CDR2: SGHTA and FQGNSA.

As for this clonotype: A much larger clone is a single base away; this may be a read error. The chain has TRBV6-5 and TRBJ2-1; 9 bases match TRBD1. The better agreement between TRBJ2-7 and the DNA end casts doubt on the J call. The length of the CDR3 is 16 residues. Germline-derived CDR1 and CDR2 are MNHEY and SVGAGI. The CDR3 is CASSPWGGQGYNEQYF. CDR3 nucleotides: TGTGCCAGCAGTCCGTGGGGGGGACAGGGCTACAATGAGCAGTACTTC.

This clonotype turned up a few times. One junction end disagrees with the germline gene, perhaps due to a read error. The chain combines TRBV7-2 with TRBJ2-3; no firm D call. The CDR3 spans 11 residues. The germline gives CDR1 SGHTA, CDR2 FQGNSA. DNA of the CDR3: TGTGCCAGCAGCTTAGGAGATGCGCAGTATTTT. Translation: CASSLGDAQYF. The entire variable domain, with the rest obtained from reference TRBV7-2 and TRBJ2-3, is as follows: GAGVSQSPSNKVTEKGKDVELRCDPISGHTALYWYRQSLGQGLEFLIYFQGNSAPDKSGLPSDRFSAERTGGSVSTLTIQRTQQEDSAVYLCASSLGDAQYFGPGTRLTVL.